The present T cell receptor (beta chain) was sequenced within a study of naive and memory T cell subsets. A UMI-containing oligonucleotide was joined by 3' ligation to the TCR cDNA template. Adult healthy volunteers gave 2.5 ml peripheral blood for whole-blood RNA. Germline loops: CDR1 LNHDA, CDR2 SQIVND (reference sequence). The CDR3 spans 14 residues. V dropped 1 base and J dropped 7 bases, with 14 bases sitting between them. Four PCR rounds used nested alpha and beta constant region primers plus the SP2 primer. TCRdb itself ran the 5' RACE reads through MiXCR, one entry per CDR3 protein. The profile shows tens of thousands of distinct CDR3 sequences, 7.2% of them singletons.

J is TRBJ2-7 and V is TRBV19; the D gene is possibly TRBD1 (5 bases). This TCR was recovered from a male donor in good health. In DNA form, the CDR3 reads TGTGCCAGTAGTATAGTAGACAGCCCGCGGGAGCAGTACTTC. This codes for CASSIVDSPREQYF.